Detailed here is one TCR beta chain. Its antigen is not known. From the germline J gene comes the end of the CDR3, since the read stops 3 residues before it. This specimen comes from a study of T cells in women clearing cervical HPV infection. About the study: Cases were women with histologically confirmed HPV16-related CIN3 or worse, including a couple of invasive cancers. Controls were women whose single incident HPV16 infection cleared within 12 months without precancer or cancer. Study-level results: Cases carried less TRBV6-7 than controls: about 0.1% versus 0.15%. It is unknown whether associations predate infection; no effector/memory or HPV-specific sorting.

Sequencing was performed with immunoSEQ multiplex PCR; in TCRdb, only in-frame clones are kept and a portion is missing. The table for this sample gives tens of thousands of clones. Trimming removed 9 bases from V and 7 bases from J; junction bases left unmatched: 6. The CDR3 runs 12 residues. Germline V CDR1 and CDR2: LNHDA, SQIVND (reference sequence). This clonotype was sampled from a woman aged 18 to 75 with a cervical HPV16 infection that either progressed to CIN3+ or cleared (not recorded which). The specimen was blood buffy coat. V gene TRBV19 combines with J gene TRBJ1-5, with 7 bases identical to TRBD1. The CDR3 sequence is CASRQGLQPQHF. Partial CDR3 DNA: TGTGCCAGCAGACAGGGTTTGCAGCCC.